This is a list of T cell receptor beta chains from one sample in a study of shared clonotypes between healthy human individuals. Profiled with immunoSEQ multiplex PCR; TCRdb holds only in-frame clones, not every one. The data contain 1.5 million to 1.9 million clones, around 98% of them seen just once; the ten biggest clones take up approximately 0.45%. Sequencing used naive CD4+ T cells sorted from blood. These receptors all come from a young man in good health. Each CDR3 is given with its conserved first and last residue. A D gene is named only where the DNA matches it firmly.

d_call j_call v_call cdr3_aa cdr3_nt
TRBD2 TRBJ2-1 TRBV7-6 CASSSRTSGREQFF TGTGCCAGCAGCTCCCGGACTAGCGGGAGGGAGCAGTTCTTC
. TRBJ1-5 TRBV18 CASSLQSNQPQHF TGTGCCAGCTCACTGCAGAGCAATCAGCCCCAGCATTTT
TRBD2 TRBJ2-5 TRBV2 CASSVGSSGREETQYF TGTGCCAGCAGTGTTGGGTCTAGCGGACGGGAAGAGACCCAGTACTTC
. TRBJ1-2 TRBV2 CASKNRAGYTF TGTGCCAGCAAGAACAGGGCGGGCTACACCTTC
. TRBJ1-3 TRBV5-8 CASSFLTMGNTIYF TGTGCCAGCAGCTTTCTCACGATGGGAAACACCATATATTTT
TRBD2 TRBJ2-3 TRBV27 CASSPVRPSGGVTDTQYF TGTGCCAGCAGTCCAGTACGCCCCAGCGGGGGGGTCACAGATACGCAGTATTTT
. TRBJ2-2 TRBV5-6 CASSFLVGSGTGELFF TGTGCCAGCAGCTTCCTGGTCGGGAGCGGCACCGGGGAGCTGTTTTTT
. TRBJ2-7 TRBV5-1 CASSLRGQDYEQYF TGCGCCAGCAGCTTGCGGGGGCAGGACTACGAGCAGTACTTC
. TRBJ1-2 TRBV6-1 CASSEPGQYGYTF TGTGCCAGCAGTGAACCCGGACAGTATGGCTACACCTTC
. TRBJ2-2 TRBV25-1 CASKSWEAGELFF TGTGCCAGCAAGTCCTGGGAGGCCGGGGAGCTGTTTTTT